The 9 T cell receptor beta chains below all came from one sample that was sequenced in a study of blood T cell repertoires in COVID-19. TCRdb keeps only in-frame clones here, not all; method: immunoSEQ multiplex PCR. The sample gives approximately 79,000 clones, about 89% of which show up once; roughly 0.58% is in the top ten. Sequences were obtained from peripheral blood. The receptors come from a man between 60 and 75 years old with acute or convalescent COVID-19.

V gene TRBV9 combines with J gene TRBJ1-2; 9 bases are a match to TRBD1. V was pared by 3 bases and J by 8 bases, with 5 bases of the junction left unmatched. The CDR3 is made up of 13 amino acids. Germline-derived CDR1 and CDR2 are SGDLS and YYNGEE. CDR3 sequence reads: CASSDYRGQGYTF. The DNA for the CDR3 is TGTGCCAGCAGCGATTACAGGGGGCAAGGCTACACCTTC.

The chain links TRBV5-1 to TRBJ1-1; perhaps TRBD1 as D (5 bases). V lost 4 bases to trimming and J lost 4 bases, with 14 bases between them. Germline CDR1 SGHRS, CDR2 YFSETQ. The length of the CDR3 is 14 residues. CDR3 in amino acids: CASSRSSGSTEAFF. CDR3 coding DNA: TGCGCCAGCAGCCGAAGCTCAGGGTCCACTGAAGCTTTCTTT.

The rearrangement joins TRBV7-9 to TRBJ1-1; unclear D gene. V was cut by 3 bases and J by 1 base, with 6 bases left in between. CDR1 and CDR2 from the germline V gene are SEHNR and FQNEAQ (reference sequence). The CDR3 covers 13 residues. CDR3 coding DNA: TGTGCCAGCAGCTTCGAGCCGAACACTGAAGCTTTCTTT. Encoded protein: CASSFEPNTEAFF. The complete variable domain, with remaining parts taken from reference TRBV7-9 and TRBJ1-1, reads DTGVSQNPRHKITKRGQNVTFRCDPISEHNRLYWYRQTLGQGPEFLTYFQNEAQLEKSRLLSDRFSAERPKGSFSTLEIQRTEQGDSAMYLCASSFEPNTEAFFGQGTRLTVV.

The chain carries TRBV5-1 and TRBJ1-6, with 9 bases aligning to TRBD1. This CDR3 region has 15 residues. Germline CDR1 SGHRS, CDR2 YFSETQ. J gave up 8 bases and V 0 bases, and 3 bases lay outside the gene matches. The CDR3 nucleotides read TGCGCCAGCAGCTTGGACAGGGGGCAGGATTCACCCCTCCACTTT. It translates to CASSLDRGQDSPLHF.

J is TRBJ2-5 and V is TRBV11-3; 9 bases line up with TRBD1. The germline V gene encodes CDR1 SGHNT and CDR2 YENEEA. The CDR3 is made up of 15 amino acids. The V segment lost 5 bases and the J segment 3 bases; nucleotides outside the gene matches: 7. CDR3 region: CASSTSTGGKETQYF. The CDR3, as DNA: TGTGCCAGCAGCACATCGACAGGGGGTAAAGAGACCCAGTACTTC.

This clone was seen a single time. The chain uses TRBV6-5 and TRBJ2-3; D gene ambiguous. Between the trimmed V and J ends, which lost 0 bases and 7 bases, there was a span of 8 bases. Per the germline V gene, CDR1 is MNHEY and CDR2 is SVGAGI. This CDR3 spans 13 amino acids. The CDR3 loop is CASSYSNSNTQYF. In DNA form, the CDR3 reads TGTGCCAGCAGTTACTCGAACTCTAATACGCAGTATTTT.

The chain is built from TRBV19 and TRBJ1-2; 11 bases map to TRBD1. CDR1 and CDR2 from the germline V gene are LNHDA and SQIVND (reference sequence). The CDR3 is made up of 15 amino acids. The ends lost 4 bases at V and 3 bases at J; junction bases unmatched: 4. The CDR3 region is CASSNPGQGDYGYTF. For the CDR3, the DNA is TGTGCCAGTAGTAACCCGGGACAGGGGGACTATGGCTACACCTTC.

This rearrangement joins TRBV19 to TRBJ1-5, with a tentative D call TRBD1 (6 bases). Germline V lookup: CDR1 LNHDA, CDR2 SQIVND (reference sequence). The V end was cut by 10 bases, the J end by 5 bases, with 15 bases between. This CDR3 region has 13 residues. This CDR3 reads CATKGQGHQPQHF. The CDR3 DNA is TGTGCCACCAAGGGACAAGGTCATCAGCCCCAGCATTTT.

The chain employs TRBV7-6 and TRBJ2-3; 7 nucleotides agree with TRBD2. With 4 bases clipped from V and 2 bases from J, the junction kept 6 bases outside the gene matches. This CDR3 comprises 15 residues. Germline-derived CDR1 and CDR2 are SGHVS and FNYEAQ. CDR3 sequence (DNA): TGTGCCAGCAGCTACCGGGACTACCCCACAGATACGCAGTATTTT. Its protein is CASSYRDYPTDTQYF.